These 2 T cell receptor beta chains came from one sample sequenced in a study of T cells after yellow fever vaccination. MiXCR was run by TCRdb on the 5' RACE reads, yielding one entry per CDR3 protein. The data contain 200,000 to 300,000 distinct CDR3 sequences, roughly 6.2% of them singletons. The sample here was CD4+ T cells sorted from PBMCs, taken on the day of the yellow fever booster vaccination. These receptors all stem from a man aged 25-45 years who received the YFV17D yellow fever vaccine.

This clonotype was seen only a few times. The V gene is TRBV28, the J gene TRBJ1-2; no clear D. Deletions cut 4 bases from V and 4 bases from J, with 10 bases between. The CDR3 consists of 13 residues. Looked up from germline, CDR1 is MDHEN and CDR2 is SYDVKM. The CDR3 nucleotides are TGTGCCAGCAGTTCCAGTCTGAGCTATGGCTACACCTTC. This codes for CASSSSLSYGYTF.

This clonotype was recorded many times. This chain links TRBV9 with TRBJ2-7; maybe TRBD1 (5 bases). The CDR3 is 15 residues long. Trimming pared 1 base from V and 7 bases from J, leaving 18 bases between. Germline V CDR1 and CDR2: SGDLS, YYNGEE. The CDR3 coding sequence is TGTGCCAGCAGCGTACTGCAGGGAAGTTTCGAAGAGCAGTACTTC. Amino acids: CASSVLQGSFEEQYF.